The 12 T cell receptor beta chains in this list originate from one sample, sequenced in a study of blood T cell repertoires in COVID-19. Some clones are missing from TCRdb's copy, which holds only in-frame ones; the method was immunoSEQ multiplex PCR. Of over 70,000 clones in the sample, around 91% were seen once. The material sequenced was peripheral blood. These TCRs come from a woman aged 80 or over with active or convalescent COVID-19.

The chain carries TRBV7-8 and TRBJ2-7, with TRBD2 identical over 10 bases. Looked up from germline, CDR1 is SGHVS and CDR2 is FQNEAQ. V dropped 5 bases and J dropped 1; count of bases not matched to a gene: 5. The CDR3 covers 15 residues. CDR3 bases: TGTGCCAGCAGCCCGGGACTAGCGACTTCCTACGAGCAGTACTTC. Residues: CASSPGLATSYEQYF.

The rearrangement joins TRBV14 to TRBJ1-3; tentatively, D is TRBD1 (6 bases). CDR3 length: 17 amino acids. Germline CDR1 reads SGHDN; CDR2 reads FVKESK. The V end was cut by 4 bases, the J end by 0 bases, with 16 bases between. CDR3 DNA: TGTGCCAGCAGCCCGAGGGGGTCAGCGATCTCTGGAAACACCATATATTTT. Translation gives CASSPRGSAISGNTIYF.

The CDR3 is CASSGYRGQGNTIYF. The CDR3 DNA reads TGTGCCAGCAGCGGATACAGGGGGCAAGGAAACACCATATATTTT. The chain has TRBV25-1 and TRBJ1-3, with 9 bases aligning to TRBD1. The CDR3 spans 15 residues. V shed 6 bases and J 4 bases; nucleotides not matched to a gene: 7. Germline V CDR1 and CDR2: MGHDK, SYGVNS.

The V gene is TRBV6-2 or TRBV6-3, the J gene TRBJ2-6, with 8 positions matching TRBD1. The CDR3 is 18 residues long. CDR1 MNHEY and CDR2 SVGEGT come from the germline V gene. V trimming: 2 bases; J trimming: 1 base; junction bases outside the gene matches: 7. The CDR3 here is CASSYPQGDRSGANVLTF. The CDR3 coding sequence is TGTGCCAGCAGTTACCCACAGGGGGATAGGTCTGGGGCCAACGTCCTGACTTTC.

This clone appeared a single time. The gene calls are TRBV28 and TRBJ2-3; D may be TRBD1 (6 bases). Germline V gene sequence: CDR1 MDHEN, CDR2 SYDVKM. Deletions cut 3 bases from V and 4 bases from J, with 17 bases between. The CDR3 totals 16 residues. The CDR3 sequence: CASSFSGAVPADTQYF. CDR3 coding DNA: TGTGCCAGCAGTTTTTCAGGGGCCGTCCCGGCAGATACGCAGTATTTT.

The chain carries TRBV6-5 and TRBJ1-2, with D maybe TRBD1 (5 bases). Germline values: CDR1 MNHEY, CDR2 SVGAGI. Trimming took off 6 bases at V and 8 bases at J, with 16 bases between the two ends. The CDR3 sequence is 13 residues long. CDR3 in DNA: TGTGCCAGCAGCTCCTCCAGGGCTTCGGGCTACACCTTC. Translation: CASSSSRASGYTF.

In this sample, this clone turned up once. V usage is TRBV20-1 and J usage is TRBJ1-1, with D maybe TRBD1 (5 bases). The CDR3 consists of 11 residues. V shed 7 bases and J shed 4 bases, with 10 bases lying between them. CDR1 and CDR2 from the germline V gene are DFQATT and SNEGSKA (reference sequence). CDR3 sequence: CSGEGSTEAFF. Written as DNA, the CDR3 is TGCAGTGGGGAGGGGAGCACTGAAGCTTTCTTT.

This rearrangement joins TRBV4-1 to TRBJ1-2; 7 bases fit TRBD1. In germline, CDR1 is MGHRA, CDR2 YSYEKL. V was clipped by 3 bases and J by 4 bases; unmatched bases: 2. The CDR3 runs 13 residues. CDR3 sequence: CASSQTGIYGYTF. CDR3 in DNA: TGCGCCAGCAGCCAGACAGGGATCTATGGCTACACCTTC.

The V and J genes are TRBV11-3 and TRBJ2-1; TRBD2 aligns across 9 bases. The CDR3 has 16 amino acids. After removal of 5 bases from V and 5 bases from J, the junction contained 10 bases not matched to a gene. Germline V gives CDR1 SGHNT, CDR2 YENEEA. The DNA for the CDR3 is TGTGCCAGCAGCCACACCTCCGGGACTAGCCACAATGAGCAGTTCTTC. Its translation is CASSHTSGTSHNEQFF. The full variable domain, in which reference TRBV11-3 and TRBJ2-1 provide the parts outside the CDR3, is EAGVVQSPRYKIIEKKQPVAFWCNPISGHNTLYWYLQNLGQGPELLIRYENEEAVDDSQLPKDRFSAERLKGVDSTLKIQPAELGDSAVYLCASSHTSGTSHNEQFFGPGTRLTVL.

The chain carries TRBV20-1 and TRBJ2-3; TRBD2 agrees at 8 bases. Unmatched junction bases numbered 7, after V lost 3 bases and J lost 2 bases. The germline CDR1 and CDR2 sequences are DFQATT and SNEGSKA (reference sequence). The CDR3 is 15 amino acids. The CDR3 DNA sequence: TGCAGTGCTAGTTCGTTAGCGGGACCCACAGATACGCAGTATTTT. As protein: CSASSLAGPTDTQYF.

In its sample, this clone was seen a few times. This chain joins TRBV11-2 and TRBJ2-7; D unclear. Germline V CDR1 and CDR2: SGHAT, FQNNGV. The CDR3 is 14 amino acids. V shed 2 bases and J shed 7 bases, with 15 bases lying between them. CDR3 protein: CASSLNTKRSEQYF. The DNA for the CDR3 is TGTGCCAGCAGCTTAAATACAAAGCGAAGTGAGCAGTACTTC. Looking up the rest from reference TRBV11-2 and TRBJ2-7 gives the full variable domain: EAGVAQSPRYKIIEKRQSVAFWCNPISGHATLYWYQQILGQGPKLLIQFQNNGVVDDSQLPKDRFSAERLKGVDSTLKIQPAKLEDSAVYLCASSLNTKRSEQYFGPGTRLTVT.

J is TRBJ2-1 and V is TRBV7-2, with a tentative D call TRBD1 (5 bases). V dropped 1 base and J dropped 4 bases, with 11 bases sitting between them. CDR1 and CDR2 (germline): SGHTA, FQGNSA. This CDR3 spans 15 amino acids. CDR3 residues: CASSLDQGWYNEQFF. For the CDR3, the DNA is TGTGCCAGCAGCTTAGACCAGGGTTGGTACAATGAGCAGTTCTTC.